This note documents a single T cell receptor beta chain sequence. Its antigen is as yet unknown. The junction shows a germline mismatch at one end, possibly a read error. This sample is drawn from a study of CD8 T cells in ankylosing spondylitis. Study results and limitations: Blood of patients with ankylosing spondylitis appeared to be characterized by a TCR beta motif of about 8 highly homologous variants. Relatively scarce in peripheral blood, disease-linked clones were CD8+.

TCRdb re-called the 5' RACE reads through MiXCR, storing one row per CDR3 protein. Of just under 550,000 distinct CDR3 sequences in the sample, roughly 12% were seen once. This receptor was obtained from a male donor with ankylosing spondylitis. Source material: blood, either unsorted or a sorted T cell fraction (not recorded which).

The CDR3 sequence is CASSFSGQSGGDLFF. The CDR3 DNA reads TGTGCCAGCAGCTTTTCGGGACAGAGCGGTGGGGATCTGTTTTTT. This chain uses TRBV7-2 with TRBJ2-2, with TRBD1 matching 7 bases. The germline CDR1 and CDR2 sequences are SGHTA and FQGNSA. This CDR3 spans 15 amino acids.